This T cell receptor (beta chain) was observed in a study of blood T cell repertoires in COVID-19. Study in general: Acute-phase and convalescent COVID-19 samples originated in the United States, Italy and Spain. Sample material is recorded as cDNA or gDNA derived from T cells, B-cell-depleted T cells, or PBMCs.

Data came from immunoSEQ multiplex PCR; TCRdb stores just in-frame clones and leaves some out. The top ten hold 3.2% of the sample, which has fewer than 250,000 clones, about 81% seen once. CDR3 length equals 15 residues. Germline V gene lookup returns CDR1 KGHDR and CDR2 SFDVKD. The germline V and J ends were trimmed by 2 bases and 5 bases, with 12 bases remaining between them. Individuals aged roughly 18 to 95 years were recruited from 24 US areas. Resolution of symptoms, clearance, or two negative PCRs was present in recovered Cohort 3 donors. V is TRBV24-1 and J is TRBJ2-1; maybe TRBD2 (5 bases). The source material was PBMCs or T cells enriched from blood (not recorded which). The clonotype was recovered from a young woman who had recovered from COVID-19. CDR3 coding DNA: TGTGCCACCAGTGATTCCTGGACTTCCAACAATGAGCAGTTCTTC. Residues: CATSDSWTSNNEQFF.